The TCR beta chain described here comes from a study of Ad26.COV2.S vaccination and SARS-CoV-2 variants. Treatment indicated: roughly 19 received Ad26.COV2.S at low or high dose, single or two shots; 5 received placebo; per-sample allocation not given. Sampling happened 63 days after the first vaccine or placebo injection. An Ad26 vector expressing Wuhan-strain SARS-CoV-2 spike served as the vaccine. Study results and caveats: Spike-specific TCR breadth was greater after Ad26.COV2.S than placebo.

The length of the CDR3 is 16 residues. In germline, CDR1 is SGHRS, CDR2 YFSETQ. The V end lost 0 bases, the J end lost 1 base, and 10 bases lay between the germline ends. To note about this clone: Its antigen remains unknown.

Profiled with immunoSEQ multiplex PCR; TCRdb holds only in-frame clones, not every one. The table lists some 350,000 clones, about nine tenths of them singletons. The chain carries TRBV5-1 and TRBJ2-2; TRBD1 might be the D (5 bases). The sample consisted of peripheral blood, taken in a trial of Ad26.COV2.S vaccine versus placebo. The source is a person aged 18 to 59 who received the Ad26.COV2.S COVID-19 vaccine or a placebo. CDR3 protein: CASSLGATENTGELFF. The CDR3 DNA reads as TGCGCCAGCAGCTTGGGGGCGACAGAGAACACCGGGGAGCTGTTTTTT.